This T cell receptor beta chain was documented in a study of immune cell composition in non-small cell lung cancer. Study-level information: Tumours were mainly lung adenocarcinoma or squamous cell carcinoma. Regarding the study as a whole: Squamous carcinomas (about 75%) more often had tumour-associated clones >0.5% than adenocarcinomas (33%).

The normal lung sample lay at least 3 cm, and maximally far, from the tumour. About this clone itself: Its antigen is undetermined.

Per germline, CDR1 WNHNN and CDR2 SYGVQD (reference sequence). V dropped 1 base and J dropped 4; count of bases not matched to a gene: 1. The CDR3 is made up of 15 amino acids. Measured with immunoSEQ multiplex PCR; TCRdb has only the in-frame clones, and not every one. The repertoire holds about 4,800 clones, with approximately 75% as singletons. The TCR was taken from a human donor with non-small cell lung cancer. What was sequenced was non-adjacent lung tissue. The chain combines TRBV10-1 with TRBJ2-3; 11 bases line up with TRBD2. CDR3 coding DNA: TGCGCCAGCAGTGAGTTGACTAGCGGGGCAGATACGCAGTATTTT. Residues: CASSELTSGADTQYF.